A single sample gave rise to the 26 T cell receptor beta chains below, sequenced in a study of cytomegalovirus exposure and HLA in healthy donors. The PCR ran on 60 Vbeta and 13 Jbeta primers. Generated by immunoSEQ multiplex PCR, the TCRdb table keeps only in-frame clones and is missing some. Here the sample spans fewer than 120,000 clones, over 65% being singletons. Sequencing was carried out using PBMCs. All receptors derive from a man between 25 and 39 years old in good health and CMV-seropositive.

The V and J genes are TRBV7-2 and TRBJ2-5, with D possibly TRBD2 on 5 matching bases. The CDR3 contains 13 residues. Between the trimmed V and J ends, which lost 2 bases and 3 bases, there was a span of 7 bases. Per the germline V gene, CDR1 is SGHTA and CDR2 is FQGNSA. CDR3 residues: CASSLSGKETQYF. CDR3 coding DNA: TGTGCCAGCAGCTTATCGGGGAAAGAGACCCAGTACTTC. The variable domain in full, completed from reference TRBV7-2 and TRBJ2-5, reads GAGVSQSPSNKVTEKGKDVELRCDPISGHTALYWYRQSLGQGLEFLIYFQGNSAPDKSGLPSDRFSAERTGGSVSTLTIQRTQQEDSAVYLCASSLSGKETQYFGPGTRLLVL.

The V and J genes are TRBV2 and TRBJ2-3, with TRBD2 identical over 8 bases. J was trimmed by 3 bases and V by 1 base; bases with no gene match: 9. Looked up from germline, CDR1 is SNHLY and CDR2 is FYNNEI. The CDR3 is made up of 17 amino acids. The CDR3 sequence: CASSEVGLVAGTDTQYF. CDR3 in DNA: TGTGCCAGCAGTGAAGTTGGGTTGGTAGCGGGGACAGATACGCAGTATTTT. The full variable domain, with the rest looked up from reference TRBV2 and TRBJ2-3, is EPEVTQTPSHQVTQMGQEVILRCVPISNHLYFYWYRQILGQKVEFLVSFYNNEISEKSEIFDDQFSVERPDGSNFTLKIRSTKLEDSAMYFCASSEVGLVAGTDTQYFGPGTRLTVL.

The chain is built from TRBV5-1 and TRBJ2-7; TRBD1 matches at 10 bases. This CDR3 contains 15 residues. Unmatched junction bases numbered 7, after V lost 4 bases and J lost 3 bases. Germline values: CDR1 SGHRS, CDR2 YFSETQ. CDR3 DNA: TGCGCCAGCAGCGCCGACAGGGGGCGCAGCTACGAGCAGTACTTC. It yields the protein CASSADRGRSYEQYF.

This clone has a single count. The chain joins TRBV19 to TRBJ2-7, with a possible D match to TRBD1 (6 bases). The CDR3 extends over 17 amino acids. From germline, CDR1 is LNHDA and CDR2 SQIVND (reference sequence). V dropped 5 bases and J dropped 1 base, with 21 bases sitting between them. The CDR3 loop reads CASSGIYGGPLSYEQYF. Written as DNA, the CDR3 is TGTGCCAGTAGTGGAATCTATGGGGGCCCTCTTTCCTACGAGCAGTACTTC.

The chain joins TRBV4-1 to TRBJ1-4, with 7 bases lining up with TRBD1. V lost 1 base and J lost 4; bases outside the gene matches: 6. CDR1 is MGHRA and CDR2 is YSYEKL in the germline V gene. The length of the CDR3 is 16 residues. CDR3 residues: CASSQGPGQSNEKLFF. As DNA, the CDR3 is TGCGCCAGCAGCCAAGGGCCGGGACAGAGTAATGAAAAACTGTTTTTT.

The chain joins TRBV28 to TRBJ1-2, with D tentatively TRBD1 (6 bases). CDR1 is MDHEN and CDR2 is SYDVKM in the germline V gene. With 5 bases removed from V and 2 bases from J, the gap between germline ends came to 18 bases. The CDR3 runs 16 residues. Here the CDR3 reads CASSPYPGQGNYGYTF. The CDR3 DNA reads TGTGCCAGCAGTCCCTACCCTGGGCAGGGGAACTATGGCTACACCTTC.

J is TRBJ1-2 and V is TRBV28, with 7 positions matching TRBD1. The CDR3 covers 14 residues. V lost 6 bases and J lost 7; bases outside the gene matches: 11. CDR1 MDHEN and CDR2 SYDVKM come from the germline V gene. The CDR3 nucleotides are TGTGCCAGCAGCCCCCTGACAGGGAACATTGGCTACACCTTC. Encoded protein: CASSPLTGNIGYTF.

This clone was detected only a few times. The chain carries TRBV6-1 and TRBJ1-2; D call uncertain. V was trimmed by 6 bases and J by 8 bases, leaving 16 bases between them. Per germline, CDR1 MNHNS and CDR2 SASEGT. CDR3 length equals 13 residues. The CDR3 reads CASSSFGGAGYTF. The CDR3 DNA reads as TGTGCCAGCAGCTCTTTCGGTGGAGCCGGCTACACCTTC.

This chain joins TRBV29-1 and TRBJ2-4, with 8 bases fitting TRBD1. Germline CDR1 reads SQVTM; CDR2 reads ANQGSEA. The CDR3 runs 12 residues. With 3 bases clipped from V and 5 bases from J, the junction kept 0 bases outside the gene matches. The CDR3 sequence: CSVDRGQNIQYF. The DNA for the CDR3 is TGCAGCGTTGACAGGGGGCAAAACATTCAGTACTTC.

V is TRBV19 and J is TRBJ2-2, with 7 positions matching TRBD1. V lost 5 bases, J lost 2 bases, and 8 bases stayed unmatched. The V gene's germline CDR1 is LNHDA and CDR2 SQIVND (reference sequence). This CDR3 has 16 residues. CDR3: CASSSPGQINTGELFF. The CDR3 DNA follows: TGTGCCAGTAGTTCACCGGGACAGATCAACACCGGGGAGCTGTTTTTT.

The chain has TRBV30 and TRBJ1-1, with D possibly being TRBD1 (5 bases). The CDR3 runs 12 residues. Trimming took off 5 bases at V and 1 base at J, with 8 bases between the two ends. Germline V gene lookup returns CDR1 GTSNPN and CDR2 SVGIG (reference sequence). The CDR3 spells CAWGHWNTEAFF. DNA of the CDR3: TGTGCCTGGGGACACTGGAACACTGAAGCTTTCTTT.

V is TRBV27 and J is TRBJ2-7, with 8 bases fitting TRBD1. J lost 4 bases, V lost 7 bases, and 6 bases had no gene match. CDR1 and CDR2 (germline): MNHEY, SMNVEV (reference sequence). The length of the CDR3 is 13 residues. Here the CDR3 reads CASIGQGGYEQYF. The CDR3 region has the DNA TGTGCCAGCATTGGACAGGGTGGGTACGAGCAGTACTTC.

The chain has TRBV7-2 and TRBJ1-1; 7 bases are shared with TRBD1. CDR3 size: 14 residues. From germline, CDR1 is SGHTA and CDR2 FQGNSA. V shed 5 bases and J 1 base; nucleotides not matched to a gene: 4. The CDR3 region is CASSKRTGNTEAFF. In nucleotides, the CDR3 is TGTGCCAGCAGCAAACGGACAGGGAACACTGAAGCTTTCTTT.

The CDR3 protein is CASSLDRQGNNSPLHF. CDR3 bases: TGTGCCAGCTCACTCGACCGACAGGGTAATAATTCACCCCTCCACTTT. J is TRBJ1-6 and V is TRBV18; 7 positions match TRBD1. CDR1 and CDR2 from the germline V gene are KGHSH and LQKENI. J lost 5 bases, V lost 4 bases, and 8 bases had no gene match. The CDR3 runs 16 residues. Based on the CDR3 plus reference TRBV18 and TRBJ1-6, the full variable domain is NAGVMQNPRHLVRRRGQEARLRCSPMKGHSHVYWYRQLPEEGLKFMVYLQKENIIDESGMPKERFSAEFPKEGPSILRIQQVVRGDSAAYFCASSLDRQGNNSPLHFGNGTRLTVT.

This clone was picked up one time. The genes are TRBV11-3 and TRBJ2-1, with TRBD1 as a possible D gene (5 bases). CDR3 size: 14 residues. V shed 2 bases and J shed 5 bases, with 10 bases lying between them. CDR1 is SGHNT, CDR2 YENEEA, per germline. CDR3 DNA: TGTGCCAGCAGCTTAAGGGTAGGGGACAATGAGCAGTTCTTC. Translated: CASSLRVGDNEQFF.

The gene calls are TRBV4-1 and TRBJ2-7, with 8 bases that match TRBD1. V shed 1 base and J 2 bases; nucleotides not matched to a gene: 1. Germline CDR1 MGHRA, CDR2 YSYEKL. CDR3 size: 14 residues. The CDR3 is CASSQAGGPYEQYF. The DNA for the CDR3 is TGCGCCAGCAGCCAAGCAGGGGGCCCCTACGAGCAGTACTTC.

The rearrangement links TRBV13 to TRBJ2-3; 10 nucleotides match TRBD1. V shed 7 bases, J shed 4 bases, and the junction held 5 bases outside the gene matches. The CDR3 is made up of 14 amino acids. Germline assignment: CDR1 PRHDT and CDR2 FYEKMQ (reference sequence). Here the CDR3 reads CASTPGQGADTQYF. The CDR3, as DNA: TGTGCCAGCACCCCCGGACAGGGGGCAGATACGCAGTATTTT.

V is TRBV6-5 and J is TRBJ1-1; 8 bases fit TRBD1. This CDR3 contains 13 residues. The junction had 2 bases not matched to a gene; V was cut back by 6 bases and J by 2 bases. CDR1 and CDR2 (germline): MNHEY, SVGAGI. The CDR3 spells CASSRGPNTEAFF. In nucleotides, the CDR3 is TGTGCCAGCAGCAGGGGGCCTAACACTGAAGCTTTCTTT.

The table lists this clone with a few counts. The rearrangement joins TRBV9 to TRBJ1-1, with a possible D match to TRBD1 (6 bases). CDR1 is SGDLS and CDR2 is YYNGEE in the germline V gene. Trimming left V 3 bases short and J 0 bases short, with 9 bases between. The CDR3 covers 14 residues. Here the CDR3 reads CASSANRVNTEAFF. In DNA, the CDR3 is TGTGCCAGCAGCGCGAACAGGGTGAACACTGAAGCTTTCTTT.

This sequence joins TRBV13 and TRBJ2-7; 7 bases map to TRBD2. The CDR3 consists of 14 residues. J was trimmed by 4 bases and V by 0 bases; bases with no gene match: 3. Germline values: CDR1 PRHDT, CDR2 FYEKMQ (reference sequence). In DNA, the CDR3 is TGTGCCAGCAGCTTAGGGCGGACTAGATACGAGCAGTACTTC. Translating it yields CASSLGRTRYEQYF. The entire variable domain, with the rest obtained from reference TRBV13 and TRBJ2-7, is as follows: AAGVIQSPRHLIKEKRETATLKCYPIPRHDTVYWYQQGPGQDPQFLISFYEKMQSDKGSIPDRFSAQQFSDYHSELNMSSLELGDSALYFCASSLGRTRYEQYFGPGTRLTVT.

The chain has TRBV5-1 and TRBJ1-3; D remains unclear. There are 15 residues in the CDR3. Trimming pared 0 bases from V and 0 bases from J, leaving 7 bases between. Germline-derived CDR1 and CDR2 are SGHRS and YFSETQ. The CDR3 sequence is CASSLAVNSGNTIYF. The DNA of the CDR3 is TGCGCCAGCAGCTTGGCCGTAAACTCTGGAAACACCATATATTTT.

This clone was detected only a few times. The V and J genes are TRBV29-1 and TRBJ2-3; TRBD2 agrees at 10 bases. Germline V gene data show CDR1 as SQVTM and CDR2 as ANQGSEA. The trim removed 6 bases at V and 2 bases at J, leaving 14 bases unmatched. This CDR3 region has 17 residues. The CDR3 sequence: CSVSPFRTSGLTDTQYF. The CDR3 DNA follows: TGCAGCGTCTCACCCTTTCGGACTAGCGGCCTCACAGATACGCAGTATTTT.

The chain employs TRBV29-1 and TRBJ2-7; D not certain. CDR3 length: 13 residues. Germline CDR1 SQVTM, CDR2 ANQGSEA. Between the trimmed V and J ends, which lost 1 base and 5 bases, there was a span of 12 bases. The CDR3 DNA follows: TGCAGCGTTGAAGTTGGGTCGGCGGACGAGCAGTACTTC. Translated: CSVEVGSADEQYF.

The genes are TRBV6-5 and TRBJ2-7; the match to TRBD1 covers 7 bases. The J segment lost 2 bases and the V segment lost 3 bases, leaving 4 bases of the junction unmatched. Germline V gene lookup returns CDR1 MNHEY and CDR2 SVGAGI. This CDR3 has 14 residues. The CDR3 coding sequence is TGTGCCAGCAGTTATAGACAGGGCGCCTACGAGCAGTACTTC. This codes for CASSYRQGAYEQYF.

The chain uses TRBV29-1 and TRBJ2-3, with D possibly being TRBD2 (6 bases). CDR3 length: 10 residues. Germline lookup yields CDR1 SQVTM and CDR2 ANQGSEA. V was trimmed by 5 bases and J by 10 bases, leaving 10 bases between them. CDR3 nucleotide sequence: TGCAGCGTTTGGGACTTCGCGCAGTATTTT. As protein: CSVWDFAQYF.

The gene calls are TRBV4-3 and TRBJ2-3; D might be TRBD2 (6 bases). V lost 0 bases and J 2 bases, leaving 18 bases between the germline ends. Per germline, CDR1 LGHNA and CDR2 YSLEER. This CDR3 is built from 18 residues. The CDR3 nucleotides are TGCGCCAGCAGCCAAGAAGAGGGGTGGCGGGGCCCCACAGATACGCAGTATTTT. It yields the protein CASSQEEGWRGPTDTQYF.